One and the same sample provided the 16 T cell receptor beta chains below, sequenced in a study of identical twins. TCRdb itself ran the 5' RACE reads through MiXCR, one entry per CDR3 protein. This table holds hundreds of thousands of distinct CDR3 sequences, 6% to 9% found once. These data also featured in a second study, about yellow fever vaccine responses in identical twins.

What was sequenced was memory (CD45RO+) T cells sorted from blood. These TCRs come from a woman between 18 and 30 years old in good health.

This clonotype has a handful of counts. This chain connects TRBV9 to TRBJ2-6, with D uncertain. Between the trimmed V and J ends, which lost 3 bases and 0 bases, there was a span of 13 bases. Germline V gene sequence: CDR1 SGDLS, CDR2 YYNGEE. This CDR3 has 17 amino acids. CDR3 sequence reads: CASSAEQRTSGANVLTF. The DNA of the CDR3 is TGTGCCAGCAGCGCGGAGCAGAGAACCTCTGGGGCCAACGTCCTGACTTTC.

This clonotype was recorded many times. The rearrangement joins TRBV9 to TRBJ2-3; D unclear. This CDR3 is built from 14 residues. Germline V gene sequence: CDR1 SGDLS, CDR2 YYNGEE. Trimming shortened V by 4 bases and J by 0 bases, and 9 bases separated the two germline ends. The CDR3 DNA reads as TGTGCCAGCAGCCCCCAAGTTAGCACAGATACGCAGTATTTT. Translation gives CASSPQVSTDTQYF.

This clonotype came up a few times. The chain carries TRBV28 and TRBJ1-4; D is undetermined. The CDR3 is 11 residues long. Trimming shortened V by 1 base and J by 8 bases, and 2 bases separated the two germline ends. Germline values: CDR1 MDHEN, CDR2 SYDVKM. CDR3 DNA: TGTGCCAGCAGTTTATACGAAAAACTGTTTTTT. It encodes CASSLYEKLFF.

The V gene is TRBV4-2, the J gene TRBJ2-7; the D is unclear. V lost 10 bases to trimming and J lost 0 bases, with 19 bases between them. This CDR3 has 15 amino acids. Germline CDR1 reads LGHNA; CDR2 reads YNFKEQ. The CDR3 DNA is TGTGCCATGAGCCCCGGGCCGTCGAGCTCCTACGAGCAGTACTTC. It is translated as CAMSPGPSSSYEQYF.

There are a few counts of this clonotype. This sequence joins TRBV28 and TRBJ2-3; D perhaps matches TRBD1 (6 bases). CDR3 length: 16 amino acids. V was shortened by 3 bases and J by 0 bases, with 13 bases between the two germline ends. Germline V gene sequence: CDR1 MDHEN, CDR2 SYDVKM. CDR3 DNA: TGTGCCAGCAGTTTCGGACAGTCCCCTAGCACAGATACGCAGTATTTT. It codes for CASSFGQSPSTDTQYF.

This clonotype was detected ten times or more. The rearrangement links TRBV6-4 to TRBJ2-1; a possible D gene is TRBD2 (6 bases). Germline CDR1 MRHNA, CDR2 SNTAGT. The CDR3 is made up of 15 amino acids. Trimming cost V 0 bases and J 6 bases, with 12 bases left between them. CDR3 sequence (DNA): TGTGCCAGCAGTGACTCGATTCAGGGAGGCAATGAGCAGTTCTTC. Protein product: CASSDSIQGGNEQFF.

This clonotype has at least ten counts. The rearrangement joins TRBV12-3 or TRBV12-4 to TRBJ2-3; D call uncertain. V lost 1 base and J lost 9, with 14 bases in between. The CDR3 runs to 14 residues. The CDR3 coding sequence is TGTGCCAGCAGTTTAGATAAGGGCCTCAGGACGCAGTATTTT. Amino acids: CASSLDKGLRTQYF.

V usage is TRBV3-1 and J usage is TRBJ2-5; TRBD1 matches 9 bases. Looked up from germline, CDR1 is LGHDT and CDR2 is YNNKEL (reference sequence). J lost 7 bases, V lost 4 bases, and 10 bases had no gene match. The CDR3 sequence is 15 residues long. The CDR3 DNA sequence: TGTGCCAGCAGCCTCCTGGGACAGGGTTCTTGGACCCAGTACTTC. This encodes CASSLLGQGSWTQYF.

This clonotype was observed many times. V usage is TRBV9 and J usage is TRBJ2-1, with 9 bases aligning to TRBD2. The CDR3 sequence is 17 residues long. V lost 2 bases to trimming and J lost 8 bases; unmatched junction nucleotides: 14. CDR1 is SGDLS, CDR2 YYNGEE, per germline. The chain's CDR3 is CASSVASWRGGSDEQFF. Here the CDR3 DNA reads TGTGCCAGCAGCGTCGCATCGTGGCGGGGGGGATCCGATGAGCAGTTCTTC.

This chain links TRBV10-3 with TRBJ1-5; 7 bases are shared with TRBD1. CDR3 length: 13 amino acids. Germline V CDR1 and CDR2: ENHRY, SYGVKD. The V and J ends lost 5 bases and 7 bases, in that order; junction bases with no gene match: 5. Here the CDR3 reads CAISNRGEQPQHF. Written as DNA, the CDR3 is TGTGCCATCAGTAACAGGGGCGAACAGCCCCAGCATTTT.

A single count supports this clonotype. A much larger clonotype is one base distant, so this may be a read error. The V call is TRBV2, the J call TRBJ2-1, with 9 bases identical to TRBD2. V gave up 7 bases and J gave up 12 bases; unmatched junction bases: 10. The germline V gene has CDR1 SNHLY and CDR2 FYNNEI. This CDR3 has 13 residues. The CDR3 region has the DNA TGTGCCAGCAACGAGCGGGAGGTTAAGGGGCAGTTCTTC. It encodes CASNEREVKGQFF.

This chain joins TRBV5-6 and TRBJ2-7, with 7 bases identical to TRBD1. Germline lookup yields CDR1 SGHDT and CDR2 YYEEEE. J gave up 7 bases and V 4 bases, and 8 bases lay outside the gene matches. The CDR3 spans 13 residues. CDR3 bases: TGTGCCAGCAGCCGGGACAGTTTTTATGAGCAGTACTTC. Translation gives CASSRDSFYEQYF.

This clonotype was found a few times. The rearrangement links TRBV7-2 to TRBJ1-6; D is unresolved. The germline V gene has CDR1 SGHTA and CDR2 FQGNSA. Trimming stripped 2 bases from V and 9 bases from J, with 11 bases between. The CDR3 is made up of 14 amino acids. CDR3: CASSLRRGSSPLHF. The CDR3 region has the DNA TGTGCCAGCAGCTTAAGGAGAGGGAGTTCACCCCTCCACTTT.

This clonotype was counted a few times. V is TRBV7-6 and J is TRBJ2-5; TRBD2 matches at 8 bases. V lost 4 bases and J lost 2; bases outside the gene matches: 6. The germline gives CDR1 SGHVS, CDR2 FNYEAQ. The CDR3 consists of 15 residues. For the CDR3, the DNA is TGTGCCAGCAGCTCCACCGGGACTAGGCAAGAGACCCAGTACTTC. It encodes CASSSTGTRQETQYF.

This clonotype has more than one count but fewer than ten. The V call is TRBV28, the J call TRBJ2-5; 12 bases match TRBD1. The germline V gene encodes CDR1 MDHEN and CDR2 SYDVKM. With V trimmed by 4 bases and J by 7 bases, 10 bases remained unmatched. The CDR3 is 16 residues long. CDR3: CASSWRDRGRSATQYF. The CDR3 bases are TGTGCCAGCAGTTGGAGGGACAGGGGGCGAAGTGCGACCCAGTACTTC.

The chain has TRBV28 and TRBJ2-7, with 8 bases identical to TRBD2. This CDR3 has 14 amino acids. V shed 4 bases, J shed 3 bases, and the junction held 5 bases outside the gene matches. The germline CDR1 and CDR2 sequences are MDHEN and SYDVKM. The CDR3 region is CASSSPGTSYEQYF. In DNA form, the CDR3 reads TGTGCCAGCAGTTCCCCCGGGACTAGCTACGAGCAGTACTTC.